These 15 T cell receptor beta chains share one sample of origin, sequenced in a study of metastatic and nonmetastatic thyroid tumors. The entire patient cohort was treatment-naive prior to thyroid surgery. TCRdb re-clonotyped the PCR reads via MiXCR. The sample yields 60,000 to 75,000 clones, about 4% seen once. Sequencing was performed on blood. These receptors were obtained from a female donor with papillary thyroid cancer or a benign thyroid nodule (not recorded which). Some clones in this sample may be carry-over from other donors' samples.

This clone has ten or more counts. The chain links TRBV12-3 or TRBV12-4 to TRBJ1-5; D unclear. Between the trimmed V and J ends, which lost 1 base and 6 bases, there was a span of 10 bases. The CDR3 sequence is 14 residues long. CDR3 amino acids: CASSLVAGFQPQHF. The CDR3 DNA follows: TGTGCCAGCAGTTTAGTGGCGGGTTTTCAGCCCCAGCATTTT.

This clone has at least ten counts. The J gene is TRBJ1-1, the V gene TRBV19; D unclear. Trimming took 4 bases from V and 0 from J, leaving 6 bases between them. The CDR3 consists of 13 residues. Germline loops: CDR1 LNHDA, CDR2 SQIVND (reference sequence). In nucleotides, the CDR3 is TGTGCCAGTAGTACGGAATTGAACACTGAAGCTTTCTTT. Protein product: CASSTELNTEAFF. The full variable domain, with the rest looked up from reference TRBV19 and TRBJ1-1, is DGGITQSPKYLFRKEGQNVTLSCEQNLNHDAMYWYRQDPGQGLRLIYYSQIVNDFQKGDIAEGYSVSREKKESFPLTVTSAQKNPTAFYLCASSTELNTEAFFGQGTRLTVV.

The chain employs TRBV20-1 and TRBJ2-1, with D perhaps matching TRBD2 (5 bases). Trimming pared 2 bases from V and 5 bases from J, leaving 13 bases between. This CDR3 contains 14 residues. Germline CDR1 reads DFQATT; CDR2 reads SNEGSKA (reference sequence). The chain's CDR3 is CSARSGRNDNEQFF. In DNA, the CDR3 is TGCAGTGCTAGATCGGGGAGAAACGACAATGAGCAGTTCTTC.

This clone was recorded many times. V and J are TRBV5-1 and TRBJ2-2, with D possibly being TRBD1 (6 bases). The CDR3 extends over 15 amino acids. Germline V CDR1 and CDR2: SGHRS, YFSETQ. The V end lost 4 bases, the J end lost 1 base, and 11 bases lay between the germline ends. CDR3 loop: CASSQSTGNTGELFF. The CDR3 DNA is TGCGCCAGCAGCCAGTCGACAGGGAACACCGGGGAGCTGTTTTTT.

This clone was counted at least ten times. The CDR3 coding sequence is TGTGCCAGTAGTATGACAGGGGGCACTGAAGCTTTCTTT. Translating it yields CASSMTGGTEAFF. V and J are TRBV19 and TRBJ1-1; 9 nucleotides match TRBD1. The CDR3 contains 13 residues. J lost 4 bases, V lost 3 bases, and 0 bases had no gene match. Germline CDR1 LNHDA, CDR2 SQIVND (reference sequence).

The chain carries TRBV6-1 and TRBJ2-1; perhaps TRBD2 as D (7 bases). Germline V CDR1 and CDR2: MNHNS, SASEGT. Trimming took off 6 bases at V and 2 bases at J, with 26 bases between the two ends. The CDR3 length is 19 residues. The CDR3 sequence is CASRGGKGRSSGTYNEQFF. CDR3 DNA: TGTGCCAGCAGAGGGGGGAAGGGGAGGTCTAGCGGCACCTACAATGAGCAGTTCTTC.

This clone was seen ten or more times. The chain carries TRBV20-1 and TRBJ1-3, with D tentatively TRBD1 (5 bases). V lost 4 bases and J lost 4, with 11 bases in between. This CDR3 comprises 13 residues. Germline values: CDR1 DFQATT, CDR2 SNEGSKA (reference sequence). CDR3: CSATQGVGNTIYF. DNA for the CDR3: TGCAGTGCTACTCAGGGCGTCGGAAACACCATATATTTT.

This clone occurred a few times. A much bigger clone sits one base away, suggesting this may be a read error. The chain couples TRBV12-5 to TRBJ2-5, with D tentatively TRBD1 (5 bases). Trimming stripped 8 bases from V and 9 bases from J, with 13 bases between. Germline lookup yields CDR1 LGHNT and CDR2 FRNRAP. This CDR3 has 11 residues. The CDR3 DNA sequence: TGTGCTAGTTCCCTAAAGGGGTCCCAGTACTTC. Amino acids: CASSLKGSQYF. The variable domain in full, completed from reference TRBV12-5 and TRBJ2-5, reads DARVTQTPRHKVTEMGQEVTMRCQPILGHNTVFWYRQTMMQGLELLAYFRNRAPLDDSGMPKDRFSAEMPDATLATLKIQPSEPRDSAVYFCASSLKGSQYFGPGTRLLVL.

The rearrangement uses TRBV28 and TRBJ1-1, with D unclear. Germline CDR1 is MDHEN and CDR2 is SYDVKM. V lost 5 bases to trimming and J lost 2 bases, with 12 bases between them. This CDR3 region has 14 residues. The CDR3 is CASSLSFDNTEAFF. DNA for the CDR3: TGTGCCAGCAGTCTCTCCTTTGACAACACTGAAGCTTTCTTT. Supplemented by reference TRBV28 and TRBJ1-1, the full variable domain reads DVKVTQSSRYLVKRTGEKVFLECVQDMDHENMFWYRQDPGLGLRLIYFSYDVKMKEKGDIPEGYSVSREKKERFSLILESASTNQTSMYLCASSLSFDNTEAFFGQGTRLTVV.

This clone was recorded at least ten times. An end of the junction differs from the germline gene, which may be a read error. V usage is TRBV6-1 and J usage is TRBJ1-5; D is unresolved. CDR3 length equals 11 residues. CDR1 is MNHNS, CDR2 SASEGT, per germline. This chain's CDR3 is CASREDQPQHF. Here the CDR3 DNA reads TGTGCCAGCAGAGAAGATCAGCCCCAGCATTTT.

At least ten counts were recorded for this clone. This may be a read error: a much more frequent sequence differs by one nucleotide. The V call is TRBV6-1, the J call TRBJ2-1, with TRBD2 matching 15 bases. J was trimmed by 8 bases and V by 7 bases; bases with no gene match: 12. Germline lookup yields CDR1 MNHNS and CDR2 SASEGT. The CDR3 contains 17 residues. The CDR3, as DNA: TGTGCCAGCACTACCGGGACTAGCGGGAGGATCAACGATGAGCAGTTCTTC. Translation: CASTTGTSGRINDEQFF.

The V gene is TRBV4-1, the J gene TRBJ2-7, with a possible D match to TRBD2 (5 bases). Germline V gene sequence: CDR1 MGHRA, CDR2 YSYEKL. V shed 3 bases and J shed 6 bases, with 27 bases lying between them. The CDR3 is made up of 18 amino acids. For the CDR3, the DNA is TGCGCCAGCAGCCACCCAAGCGGTTCAACCGGAGAATTATCCGAGCAGTACTTC. It encodes CASSHPSGSTGELSEQYF.

The J gene is TRBJ1-1, the V gene TRBV6-1; D uncertain. V was shortened by 4 bases and J by 7 bases, with 16 bases between the two germline ends. CDR3 length equals 14 residues. From germline, CDR1 is MNHNS and CDR2 SASEGT. The CDR3 region is CASSGEGNSVEAFF. CDR3 DNA sequence: TGTGCCAGCAGTGGGGAGGGTAATAGCGTTGAAGCTTTCTTT.

This clone occurred a few times. Mismatch with germline at one junction end may stem from a read error. The chain couples TRBV24-1 to TRBJ2-2; D is ambiguous. CDR3 length equals 13 residues. Looked up from germline, CDR1 is KGHDR and CDR2 is SFDVKD. CDR3 amino acids: CVTGRTKNGELFF. CDR3 nucleotide sequence: TGTGTCACCGGACGGACGAAAAACGGAGAGCTGTTTTTT.

This clone was detected ten times or more. The chain couples TRBV20-1 to TRBJ2-2, with D perhaps TRBD1 or TRBD2 (6 bases each). This CDR3 comprises 14 residues. Germline CDR1 and CDR2: DFQATT and SNEGSKA (reference sequence). Trimming shortened V by 3 bases and J by 5 bases, and 13 bases separated the two germline ends. The CDR3, as DNA: TGCAGTGCTAGCGTGGGGGCGGGGACCGGGGAGCTGTTTTTT. Translated: CSASVGAGTGELFF.